The sequence of this T cell receptor beta chain was determined in a study of cytomegalovirus exposure and HLA in healthy donors. This CDR3 has 18 amino acids. Germline V gives CDR1 SGHAT, CDR2 FQNNGV. V was pared by 3 bases and J by 16 bases, with 21 bases of the junction left unmatched. This table comes from immunoSEQ multiplex PCR, and its TCRdb copy is limited to in-frame clones, with some not included. This sample has around 220,000 clones, with approximately 88% found just once. This receptor was taken from a woman aged 30 to 39 in good health and CMV-seropositive. This chain links TRBV11-2 with TRBJ2-1, with 13 bases identical to TRBD2. What was sequenced was PBMCs. The chain's CDR3 is CASSFGETSGRARGDRFF. The DNA for the CDR3 is TGTGCCAGCAGCTTTGGGGAAACTAGCGGGAGGGCCAGGGGTGATCGCTTCTTC.